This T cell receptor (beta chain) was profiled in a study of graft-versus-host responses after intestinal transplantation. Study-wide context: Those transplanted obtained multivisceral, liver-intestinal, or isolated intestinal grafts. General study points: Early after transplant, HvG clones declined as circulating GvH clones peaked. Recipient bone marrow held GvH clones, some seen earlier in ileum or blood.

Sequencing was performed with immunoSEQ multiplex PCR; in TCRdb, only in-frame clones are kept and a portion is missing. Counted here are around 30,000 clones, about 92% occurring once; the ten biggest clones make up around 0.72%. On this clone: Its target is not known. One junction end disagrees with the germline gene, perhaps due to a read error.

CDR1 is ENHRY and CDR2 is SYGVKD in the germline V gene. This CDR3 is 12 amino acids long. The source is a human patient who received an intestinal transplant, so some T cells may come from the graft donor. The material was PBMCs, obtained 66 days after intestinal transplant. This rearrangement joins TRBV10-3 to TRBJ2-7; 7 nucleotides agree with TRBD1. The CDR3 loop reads CAISETRDRHHF. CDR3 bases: TGTGCCATCAGTGAGACCCGGGACAGACACCACTTC.